This is a list of T cell receptor beta chains from one sample in a study of shared clonotypes between healthy human individuals. The table came from immunoSEQ multiplex PCR; TCRdb's copy has only in-frame clones and leaves some out. The sample includes a few hundred thousand clones, 77% of them seen just once. The sequencing sample was made of PBMCs. These receptors were taken from a middle-aged woman in good health. Some clones in this sample may be carry-over from other donors' samples. The CDR3 runs from the conserved cysteine through the conserved F or W. The order of the fields is V gene, CDR3 protein.

TRBV10-3 | CATHPGRDGSPLHF
TRBV29-1 | CSVGVGAAQYF
TRBV25-1 | CASSEFAGTANTEAFF
TRBV28 | CASSSPGARYEQYF
TRBV5-1 | CASSLDQTVSYEQYF
TRBV25-1 | CASSEALAVSGYTF
TRBV5-1 | CASSSNSGGETQYF
TRBV30 | CAWSQLAGHLFQETQYF
TRBV15 | CATSRVDRGAEAFF
TRBV20-1 | CSVDGMAFF
TRBV29-1 | CSVQSGSYEQYF
TRBV2 | CASSADSGANVLTF
TRBV13 | CASSFMAGETQYF
TRBV6-6 | CASSYSDNQETQYF
TRBV9 | CASSVGGVTDTQYF
TRBV7-2 | CASRDRGPVHTF
TRBV30 | CAWVGTTDTQYF
TRBV4-1 | CASSQDRQGQLNYGYTF
TRBV27 | CASTGGFNEKLFF
TRBV30 | CAWSRATNEKLFF
TRBV7-6 | CASSRSNEQFF
TRBV5-1 | CASSPFQRPSYEQYF
TRBV5-1 | CASSLAGQRRNTIYF
TRBV28 | CASRTELWTYEQYF
TRBV18 | CASSPRGDGQSLNYGYTF
TRBV10-3 | CAISELGQTEAFF
TRBV13 | CASSARGQGHYEQYF
TRBV28 | CASSSLVSGVGTDTQYF
TRBV6-5 | CASSYSTGRQFF
TRBV5-4 | CASSSKTSSGNTIYF
TRBV5-1 | CASSIWGTSGIDTQYF
TRBV7-9 | CASSVGNQPQHF
TRBV5-1 | CASSGPASGSNEQYF
TRBV7-9 | CAGSLPGRDFEYGYTF
TRBV27 | CASSIAGEGEQYF
TRBV29-1 | CGVAWTDLYEQYF
TRBV7-8 | CASSLQVPDQPQHF
TRBV29-1 | CSVVSTLEQYF
TRBV6-1 | CASSATWNTEAFF
TRBV11-3 | CASSPGTSEYEQYF
TRBV28 | CASSPLGGQRETQYF
TRBV4-3 | CASSQTGSGPVGDTQYF
TRBV6-5 | CASRSSFGANYGYTF
TRBV7-9 | CASSLSPQAGELFF
TRBV27 | CASSSTGRSSYNEQFF
TRBV11-2 | CASTKVHTGELFF
TRBV29-1 | CSVKDRDHYEQYF
TRBV28 | CASSNYYYNEQFF
TRBV2 | CASRPRTSGKNEQFF